The source of this TCR beta chain is a study of OX40 agonist ivuxolimab in advanced cancers. Study details: Participants could have had prior anti-PD-1, anti-PD-L1 or anti-CTLA-4 therapy, and more than 35% had some.

The assay was immunoSEQ multiplex PCR, and TCRdb's table has in-frame clones only and misses some. The sample includes tens of thousands of clones, 83% of them seen just once. The germline V gene has CDR1 KGHSH and CDR2 LQKENI. The CDR3 runs to 14 residues. Trimming took off 2 bases at V and 3 bases at J, with 8 bases between the two ends. This chain joins TRBV18 and TRBJ2-1, with D uncertain. This material consisted of CD4+ or CD8+ T cells sorted from blood, taken in a trial of the OX40 agonist ivuxolimab. This receptor was taken from an adult with an advanced solid tumor such as melanoma, head and neck, liver or kidney cancer. The CDR3 DNA follows: TGTGCCAGCTCACCATCGGCTGGCTACAATGAGCAGTTCTTC. Translated, it gives CASSPSAGYNEQFF.